The rows below give T cell receptor beta chains drawn from one sample of a study of T cells and copy number aberrations in small-cell lung cancer. Profiling relied on immunoSEQ multiplex PCR, and the TCRdb table lists in-frame clones only, not all of them. The sample consists of 6,000 or so clones, approximately 76% of them appearing once. Sequencing used tumor tissue. Receptor source: a man aged 50 to 59 with small cell lung cancer. Both conserved end residues are part of each CDR3. D genes are given only for firm matches.

>TRBJ2-3|TRBV11-2|-
CASSLEKRSTDTQYF
>TRBJ1-2|TRBV5-1|-
CASSLDGKDYTF
>TRBJ1-5|TRBV7-2|-
CASSLGQGGQPQHF
>TRBJ2-2|TRBV5-5|TRBD2
CASSQGTSSRTGELFF
>TRBJ1-3|TRBV25-1|-
CASSTGWAGNTIYF
>TRBJ1-3|TRBV28|-
CASSLWGDRGNTIYF
>TRBJ1-5|TRBV5-6|-
CASSGGGGGNQPQHF
>TRBJ2-5|TRBV5-6|-
CASSSTLQRPETQYF
>TRBJ1-1|TRBV30|-
CAWSKLFGKQDMNTEAFF
>TRBJ2-3|TRBV5-1|TRBD2
CASRELAILDTQYF
>-|TRBV20-1|-
CSAHGPYEQYF
>TRBJ2-5|TRBV18|-
CASSPRAAQETQYF
>TRBJ2-5|TRBV7-3|TRBD2
CASSLSPAGGGETQYF
>TRBJ2-7|TRBV4-1|TRBD2
CASSQTLGGGSYEQYF
>TRBJ2-3|TRBV30|TRBD1
CAWSYRGNTQYF
>TRBJ1-2|TRBV4-2|TRBD1
CASSQGHGTGFGYTF
>TRBJ2-1|TRBV19|TRBD1
CASSPTGTGGDEQFF
>TRBJ2-7|TRBV5-1|-
CASSIGGYEQYF
>TRBJ2-7|TRBV7-2|TRBD2
CASSFGLVGGPIVNEQYF
>TRBJ1-1|TRBV5-1|TRBD1
CASSLRGGQGGTEAFF
>TRBJ2-7|TRBV6-1|-
CASSEFANYEQYF
>TRBJ1-1|TRBV7-3|-
CASSLIQGGEAFF
>TRBJ2-7|TRBV6-1|-
CASSEVHQVWFYEQYF
>TRBJ2-5|TRBV29-1|TRBD1
CSAQPGQGMETQYF
>TRBJ2-3|TRBV27|TRBD1
CASSLGFTGDWGTDTQYF
>TRBJ2-7|TRBV11-2|-
CASSYQTSGQYF
>TRBJ1-3|TRBV7-6|TRBD1
CASSLNFGGQGALGNTIYF
>TRBJ2-5|TRBV6-1|TRBD2
CASSPIAGGRETQYF
>TRBJ1-1|TRBV28|-
CASSSARGTTEAFF
>TRBJ2-7|TRBV28|-
CASSLRGGEQYF
>TRBJ1-3|TRBV28|TRBD1
CASSGTVFGNTIYF
>TRBJ1-5|TRBV28|TRBD1
CASSSSGTGGYQPQHF
>TRBJ1-1|TRBV5-1|-
CASSSRPGNREVFF
>TRBJ2-7|TRBV18|-
CASSPLKGYEQYF
>TRBJ2-7|TRBV6-1|-
CASSVQPSYYEQYF
>TRBJ2-7|TRBV18|TRBD2
CASSLGLAGVLEQYF
>TRBJ2-7|TRBV6-1|-
CASTRGLSRYEQYF
>TRBJ2-7|TRBV4-1|-
CASSQEEGGLTSYEQYF
>TRBJ2-7|TRBV28|-
CASSLKRTGQAGVAYEQYF
>TRBJ1-2|TRBV5-8|-
CASSLVYGEGYTF
>TRBJ2-1|TRBV11-2|TRBD2
CASSLVWTSGGEVNEQFF
>TRBJ1-2|TRBV15|-
CATSRQPSYGYTF
>TRBJ2-1|TRBV19|TRBD2
CASSIDLASGSYNEQFF
>TRBJ2-7|TRBV6-5|-
CASSGAYEQYF
>TRBJ1-2|TRBV27|-
CASSLALGRSYTF
>TRBJ2-5|TRBV10-3|-
CAIRDSGYQETQYF
>TRBJ2-1|TRBV9|TRBD2
CASSVDDTSGGYNEQFF
>TRBJ2-5|TRBV7-6|TRBD2
CASSLLAGDSETQYF
>TRBJ2-1|TRBV11-2|TRBD2
CASSAQLGLAGEVFF
>TRBJ2-7|TRBV7-9|-
CASSSEGTYEQYF
>TRBJ2-3|TRBV18|-
CASSPPTTDTQYF
>TRBJ2-7|TRBV5-1|TRBD1
CASSLGGTGGYEQYF
>TRBJ2-2|TRBV7-3|TRBD1
CASSLGQGTPGELFF